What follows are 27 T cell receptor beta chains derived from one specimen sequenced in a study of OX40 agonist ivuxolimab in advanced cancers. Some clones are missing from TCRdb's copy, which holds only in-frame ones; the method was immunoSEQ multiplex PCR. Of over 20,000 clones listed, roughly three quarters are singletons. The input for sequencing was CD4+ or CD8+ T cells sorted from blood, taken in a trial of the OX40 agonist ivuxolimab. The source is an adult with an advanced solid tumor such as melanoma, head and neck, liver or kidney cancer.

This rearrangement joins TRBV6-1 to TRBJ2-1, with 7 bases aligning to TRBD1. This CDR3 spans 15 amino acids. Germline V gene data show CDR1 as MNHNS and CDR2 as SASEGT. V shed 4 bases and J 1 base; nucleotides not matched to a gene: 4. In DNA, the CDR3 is TGTGCCAGCAGTGTCCGACAGGGATCCTACAATGAGCAGTTCTTC. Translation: CASSVRQGSYNEQFF.

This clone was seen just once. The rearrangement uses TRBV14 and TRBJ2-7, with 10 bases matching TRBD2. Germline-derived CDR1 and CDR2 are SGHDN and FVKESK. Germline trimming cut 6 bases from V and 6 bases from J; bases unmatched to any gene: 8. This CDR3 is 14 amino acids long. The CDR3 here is CASRLAGGSGEQYF. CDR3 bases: TGTGCCAGCAGATTAGCGGGAGGTTCGGGCGAGCAGTACTTC.

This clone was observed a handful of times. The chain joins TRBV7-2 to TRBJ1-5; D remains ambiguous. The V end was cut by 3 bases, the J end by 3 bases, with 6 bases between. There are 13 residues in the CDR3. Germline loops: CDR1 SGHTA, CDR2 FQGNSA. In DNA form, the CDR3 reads TGTGCCAGCAGCTTGGTGAACAATCAGCCCCAGCATTTT. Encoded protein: CASSLVNNQPQHF.

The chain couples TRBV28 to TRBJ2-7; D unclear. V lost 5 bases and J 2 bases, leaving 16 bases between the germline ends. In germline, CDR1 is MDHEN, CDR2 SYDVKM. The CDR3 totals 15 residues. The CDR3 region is CASSTESIPPYEQYF. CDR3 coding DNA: TGTGCCAGCAGTACCGAGAGTATCCCCCCCTACGAGCAGTACTTC.

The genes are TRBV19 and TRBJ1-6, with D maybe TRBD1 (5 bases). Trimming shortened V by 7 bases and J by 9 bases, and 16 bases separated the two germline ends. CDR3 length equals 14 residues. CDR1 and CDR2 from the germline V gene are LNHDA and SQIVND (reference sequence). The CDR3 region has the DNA TGTGCCAGTAAGATGGGACTCTTAGGTTCACCCCTCCACTTT. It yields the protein CASKMGLLGSPLHF.

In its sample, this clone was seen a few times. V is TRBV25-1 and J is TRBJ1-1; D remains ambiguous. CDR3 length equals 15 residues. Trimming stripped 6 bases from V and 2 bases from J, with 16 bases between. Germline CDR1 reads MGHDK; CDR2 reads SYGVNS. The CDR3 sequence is CASSAPRAYNTEAFF. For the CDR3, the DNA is TGTGCCAGCAGCGCCCCCCGGGCTTACAACACTGAAGCTTTCTTT.

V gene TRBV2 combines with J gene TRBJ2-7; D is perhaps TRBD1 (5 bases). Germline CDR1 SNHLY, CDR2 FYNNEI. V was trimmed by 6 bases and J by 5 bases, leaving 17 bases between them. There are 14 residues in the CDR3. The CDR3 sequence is CASSRSPGLDEQYF. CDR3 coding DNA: TGTGCCAGCAGCCGGAGTCCAGGGCTCGACGAGCAGTACTTC.

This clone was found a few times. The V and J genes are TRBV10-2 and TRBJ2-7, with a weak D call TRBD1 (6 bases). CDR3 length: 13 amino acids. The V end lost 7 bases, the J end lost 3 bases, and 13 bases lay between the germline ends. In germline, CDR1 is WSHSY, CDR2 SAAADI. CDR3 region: CASNRDTYYEQYF. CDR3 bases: TGCGCCAGCAACCGGGACACTTACTACGAGCAGTACTTC.

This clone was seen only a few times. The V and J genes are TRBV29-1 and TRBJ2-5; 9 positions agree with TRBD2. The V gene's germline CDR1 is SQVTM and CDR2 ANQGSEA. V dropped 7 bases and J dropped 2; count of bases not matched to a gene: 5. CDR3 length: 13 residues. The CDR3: CSAAGGGQETQYF. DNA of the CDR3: TGCAGCGCTGCGGGAGGGGGGCAAGAGACCCAGTACTTC.

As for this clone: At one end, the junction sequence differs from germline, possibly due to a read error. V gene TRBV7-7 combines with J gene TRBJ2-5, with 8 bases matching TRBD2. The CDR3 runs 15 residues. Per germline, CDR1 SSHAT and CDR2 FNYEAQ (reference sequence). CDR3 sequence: CASSLSGRVQETQYF. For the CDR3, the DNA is TGTGCTAGCAGCTTATCCGGGAGGGTGCAAGAGACCCAGTACTTC. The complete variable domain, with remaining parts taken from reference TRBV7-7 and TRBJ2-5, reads GAGVSQSPRYKVTKRGQDVTLRCDPISSHATLYWYQQALGQGPEFLTYFNYEAQPDKSGLPSDRFSAERPEGSISTLTIQRTEQRDSAMYRCASSLSGRVQETQYFGPGTRLLVL.

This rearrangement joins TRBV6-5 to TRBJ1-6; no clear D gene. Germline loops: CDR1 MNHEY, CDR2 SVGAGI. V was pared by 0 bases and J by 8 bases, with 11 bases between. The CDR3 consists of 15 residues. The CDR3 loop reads CASSYSPGGDSPLHF. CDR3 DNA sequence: TGTGCCAGCAGTTACTCCCCAGGTGGGGATTCACCCCTCCACTTT.

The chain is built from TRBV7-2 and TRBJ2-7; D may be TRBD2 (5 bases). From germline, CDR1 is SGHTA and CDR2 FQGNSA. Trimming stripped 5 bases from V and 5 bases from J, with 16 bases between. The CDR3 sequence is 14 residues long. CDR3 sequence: CASSPTPGNHEQYF. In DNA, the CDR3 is TGTGCCAGCAGCCCGACACCCGGGAATCACGAGCAGTACTTC.

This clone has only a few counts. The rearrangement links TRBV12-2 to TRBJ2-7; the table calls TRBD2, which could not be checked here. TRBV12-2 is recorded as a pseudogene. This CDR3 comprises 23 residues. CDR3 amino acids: CASRSPGHLTKRTSGRASYEQYF. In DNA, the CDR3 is TGTGCAAGTCGCTCACCGGGACACCTAACGAAGAGGACTAGCGGGAGGGCCTCCTACGAGCAGTACTTC.

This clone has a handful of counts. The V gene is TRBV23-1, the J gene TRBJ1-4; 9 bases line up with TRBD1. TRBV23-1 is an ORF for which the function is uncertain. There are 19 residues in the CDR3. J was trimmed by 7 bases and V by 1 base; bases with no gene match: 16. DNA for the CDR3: TGCGCCAGCAGTCAATTCGGCGGGGACAGGGCCAGGGGAACTGAAAAACTGTTTTTT. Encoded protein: CASSQFGGDRARGTEKLFF.

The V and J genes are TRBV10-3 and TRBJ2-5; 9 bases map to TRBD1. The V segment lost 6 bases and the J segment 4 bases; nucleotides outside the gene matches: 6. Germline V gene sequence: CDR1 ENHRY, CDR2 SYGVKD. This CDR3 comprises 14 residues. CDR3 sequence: CAIRGQGRGETQYF. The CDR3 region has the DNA TGTGCCATCAGAGGACAGGGGCGGGGAGAGACCCAGTACTTC.

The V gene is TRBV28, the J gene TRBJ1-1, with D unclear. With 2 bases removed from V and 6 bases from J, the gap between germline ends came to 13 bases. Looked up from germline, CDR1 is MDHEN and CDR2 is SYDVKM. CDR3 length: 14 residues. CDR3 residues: CASSLAPDISEAFF. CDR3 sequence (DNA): TGTGCCAGCAGTTTAGCCCCCGACATATCTGAAGCTTTCTTT. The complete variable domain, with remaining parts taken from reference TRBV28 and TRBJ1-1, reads DVKVTQSSRYLVKRTGEKVFLECVQDMDHENMFWYRQDPGLGLRLIYFSYDVKMKEKGDIPEGYSVSREKKERFSLILESASTNQTSMYLCASSLAPDISEAFFGQGTRLTVV.

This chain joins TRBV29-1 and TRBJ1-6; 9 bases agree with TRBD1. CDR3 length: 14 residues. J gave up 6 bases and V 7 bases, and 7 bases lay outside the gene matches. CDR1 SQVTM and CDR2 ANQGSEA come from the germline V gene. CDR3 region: CSARQGDLNSPLHF. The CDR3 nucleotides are TGCAGCGCCCGACAGGGGGACCTTAATTCACCCCTCCACTTT. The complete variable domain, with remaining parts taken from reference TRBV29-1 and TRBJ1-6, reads SAVISQKPSRDICQRGTSLTIQCQVDSQVTMMFWYRQQPGQSLTLIATANQGSEATYESGFVIDKFPISRPNLTFSTLTVSNMSPEDSSIYLCSARQGDLNSPLHFGNGTRLTVT.

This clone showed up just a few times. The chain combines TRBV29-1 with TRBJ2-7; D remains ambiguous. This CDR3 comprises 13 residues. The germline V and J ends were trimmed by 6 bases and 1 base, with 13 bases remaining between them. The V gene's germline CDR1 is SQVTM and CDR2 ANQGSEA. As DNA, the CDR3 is TGCAGCGTCCTCCCCGCGGCATCCTACGAGCAGTACTTC. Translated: CSVLPAASYEQYF.

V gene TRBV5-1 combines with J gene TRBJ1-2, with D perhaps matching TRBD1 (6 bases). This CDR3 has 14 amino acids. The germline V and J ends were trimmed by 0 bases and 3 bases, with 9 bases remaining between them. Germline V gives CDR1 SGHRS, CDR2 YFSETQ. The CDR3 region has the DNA TGCGCCAGCAGCTTGGGTTCAGGGGACTATGGCTACACCTTC. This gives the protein CASSLGSGDYGYTF.

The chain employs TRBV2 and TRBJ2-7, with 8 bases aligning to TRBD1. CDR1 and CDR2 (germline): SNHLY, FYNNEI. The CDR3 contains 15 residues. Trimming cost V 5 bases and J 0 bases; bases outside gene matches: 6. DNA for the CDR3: TGTGCCAGCAGTCCCCGGGACAGGTACTCCTACGAGCAGTACTTC. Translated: CASSPRDRYSYEQYF.

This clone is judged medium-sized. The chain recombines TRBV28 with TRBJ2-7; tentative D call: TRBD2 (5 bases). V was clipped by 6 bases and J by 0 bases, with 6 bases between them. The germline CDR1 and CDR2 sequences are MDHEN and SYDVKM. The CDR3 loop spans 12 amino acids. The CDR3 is CASRTSSYEQYF. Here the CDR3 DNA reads TGTGCCAGCAGAACTAGCTCCTACGAGCAGTACTTC. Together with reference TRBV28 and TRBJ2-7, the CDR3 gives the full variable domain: DVKVTQSSRYLVKRTGEKVFLECVQDMDHENMFWYRQDPGLGLRLIYFSYDVKMKEKGDIPEGYSVSREKKERFSLILESASTNQTSMYLCASRTSSYEQYFGPGTRLTVT.

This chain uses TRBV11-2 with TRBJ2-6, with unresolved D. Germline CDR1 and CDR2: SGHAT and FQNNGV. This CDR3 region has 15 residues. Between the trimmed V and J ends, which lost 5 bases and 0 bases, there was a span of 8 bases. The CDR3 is CASSPQPSGANVLTF. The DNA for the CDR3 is TGTGCCAGCAGCCCTCAGCCCTCTGGGGCCAACGTCCTGACTTTC.

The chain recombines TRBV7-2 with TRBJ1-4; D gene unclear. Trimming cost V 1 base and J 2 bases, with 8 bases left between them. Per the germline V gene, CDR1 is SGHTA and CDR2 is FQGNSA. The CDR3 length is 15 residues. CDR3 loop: CASSLVTSTNEKLFF. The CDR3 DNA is TGTGCCAGCAGCTTAGTGACGAGCACTAATGAAAAACTGTTTTTT.

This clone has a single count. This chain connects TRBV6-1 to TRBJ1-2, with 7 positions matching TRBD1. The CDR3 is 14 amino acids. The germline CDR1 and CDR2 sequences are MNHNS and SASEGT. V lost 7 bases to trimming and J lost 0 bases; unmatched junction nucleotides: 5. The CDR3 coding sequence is TGTGCCAGCACAAGACAGGGCGCTAACTATGGCTACACCTTC. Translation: CASTRQGANYGYTF.

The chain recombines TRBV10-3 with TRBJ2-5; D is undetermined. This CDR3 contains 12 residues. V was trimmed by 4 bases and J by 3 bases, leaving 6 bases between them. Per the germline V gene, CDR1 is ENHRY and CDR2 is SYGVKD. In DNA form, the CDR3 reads TGTGCCATCAGTGGGAGAGAAGAGACCCAGTACTTC. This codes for CAISGREETQYF.

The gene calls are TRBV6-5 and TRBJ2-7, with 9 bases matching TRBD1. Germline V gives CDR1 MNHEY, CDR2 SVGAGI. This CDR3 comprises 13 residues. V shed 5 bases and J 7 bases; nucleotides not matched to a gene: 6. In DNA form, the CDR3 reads TGTGCCAGCAGTCAATACAGGGGGCTGGAGCAGTACTTC. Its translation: CASSQYRGLEQYF.

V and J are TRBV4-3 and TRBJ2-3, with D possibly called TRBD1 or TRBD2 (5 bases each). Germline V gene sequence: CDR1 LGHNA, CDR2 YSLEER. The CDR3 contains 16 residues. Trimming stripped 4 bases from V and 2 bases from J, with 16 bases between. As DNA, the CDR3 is TGCGCCAGCAGCCGAGGGACCGCCACACTCACAGATACGCAGTATTTT. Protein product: CASSRGTATLTDTQYF.